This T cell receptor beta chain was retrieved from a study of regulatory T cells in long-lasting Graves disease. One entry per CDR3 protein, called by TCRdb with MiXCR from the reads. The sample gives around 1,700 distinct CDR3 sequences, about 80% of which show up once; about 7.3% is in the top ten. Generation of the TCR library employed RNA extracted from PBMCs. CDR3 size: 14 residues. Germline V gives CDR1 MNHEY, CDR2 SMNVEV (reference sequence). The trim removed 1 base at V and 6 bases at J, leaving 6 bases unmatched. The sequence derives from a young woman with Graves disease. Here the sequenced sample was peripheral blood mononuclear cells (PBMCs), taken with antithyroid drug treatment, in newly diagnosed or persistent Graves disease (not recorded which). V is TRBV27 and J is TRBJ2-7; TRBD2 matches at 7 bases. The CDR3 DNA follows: TGTGCCAGCAGTTTATGGGCGGGAGAGAGCGAGCAGTACTTC. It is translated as CASSLWAGESEQYF.